This T cell receptor (beta chain) was sequenced in a study of CD8+CD57+ T cells in acquired aplastic anemia. Turning to the study itself: Roughly 3.1 ug was the average amount of DNA from sorted CD4+ and CD8+ cells.

This clonotype was seen once. Profiling of TCR beta VDJ combinations and CDR3 sequences used genomic DNA as template. MiXCR was run by TCRdb on the reads, yielding one entry per CDR3 protein. The table lists about 190,000 distinct CDR3 sequences, more than 45% of them singletons, with about 9.7% in the top ten. CDR1 and CDR2 (germline): MNHEY, SVGEGT. The CDR3 runs to 13 residues. V was shortened by 7 bases and J by 3 bases, with 12 bases between the two germline ends. The patients chosen for sequencing had shown expansion of CD8+CD57+ cells (detected by flow cytometry). Sequenced input: sorted CD4+, CD8+, or CD8+CD57+ T cells (not recorded which) from PBMCs. The chain has TRBV6-2 or TRBV6-3 and TRBJ1-2; D might be TRBD1 (6 bases). The TCR originated in a human donor with aplastic anemia. Here the CDR3 DNA reads TGTGCCAGCACCGTACAGGGTGACTATGGCTACACCTTC. It is translated as CASTVQGDYGYTF.